Detailed here is one TCR beta chain. Assay used: immunoSEQ multiplex PCR; TCRdb lists only in-frame clones, some missing. Here the sample spans approximately 440,000 clones, 80% to 95% being singletons. These data come from a study of blood T cell repertoires in COVID-19. Which cohort a participant joined came from the clinical history participants gave. Two negative PCRs, clearance, or symptom resolution had been documented for recovered Cohort 3 donors. Trimming took off 0 bases at V and 4 bases at J, with 9 bases between the two ends. Germline V gene data show CDR1 as SGHNT and CDR2 as YENEEA. The CDR3 runs to 15 residues.

Sequencing was done on a sample of PBMCs or T cells enriched from blood (not recorded which). This TCR came from a man in his late teens or twenties who had recovered from COVID-19. The chain employs TRBV11-3 and TRBJ2-2, with unresolved D. The CDR3 sequence: CASSLDFSGTGELFF. CDR3 coding DNA: TGTGCCAGCAGCTTAGATTTTTCCGGCACCGGGGAGCTGTTTTTT.